This T cell receptor beta chain was profiled in a study of shared T cell receptors in the human thymus. Germline loops: CDR1 SGHDT, CDR2 YYEEEE. This CDR3 region has 16 residues. J lost 0 bases, V lost 1 base, and 4 bases had no gene match. Some clones are missing from TCRdb's copy, which holds only in-frame ones; the method was immunoSEQ multiplex PCR. The sample lists 600,000 or so clones; more than 70% were seen once. Separately, the same data were catalogued under a study of human thymus T cells. From that second work: The thymus tissue came from resections taken during corrective heart surgery. What related research reported was that thymic repertoires overlapped highly among unrelated individuals.

This receptor was identified in a boy under three years old with a congenital heart defect. The gene calls are TRBV5-6 and TRBJ2-4, with 7 bases fitting TRBD2. Sequencing input: thymocytes. CDR3 amino acids: CASSLRDYLAKNIQYF. The CDR3 DNA sequence: TGTGCCAGCAGCTTGAGGGACTACCTAGCCAAAAACATTCAGTACTTC.